This T cell receptor beta chain was captured in a study of lymphopenia after photon versus proton radiotherapy (dated by TCRdb to between 2017 and 2020). Some background on the complete study: The study compared the immunological effects of photon versus proton radiation therapy in patients with gastrointestinal tumors who developed high-grade lymphopenia. A cohort of around 21 patients with gastrointestinal tumors who received either photon or proton therapy and subsequently developed lymphopenia was included. The study was designed to characterize how the impact on the immune system differs between the two radiation modalities. The investigation overall reported the following: During treatment, patients who received photon therapy lost naive T cells and TCR diversity and gained effector/memory populations, whereas patients who received proton therapy remained relatively stable. Once the lymphocyte count had reached its nadir, the repertoires of photon-treated patients showed oligoclonal expansion, particularly of CD8+ Temra cells, and this expansion drove the decline in diversity. Across the cohort, among patients who died, a greater drop in TCR diversity after the nadir was inversely correlated with overall survival time. The survival association was examined only in patients who died, and the authors described better survival with proton therapy as a possibility, not as a demonstrated result.

As for this clone: Its specific antigen is unknown. No base qualities exist here, and no much larger clone lies one base off it.

Libraries came from the immunoSEQ multiplex PCR assay. Deep sequencing of rearranged TCR beta loci, alongside multiparametric flow cytometry, was used to profile T cell repertoires. TCRdb re-hosts the immuneACCESS table, in-frame sequences only. Its copies lack some clones; in the studies checked, an unresolved V gene accounts for under half of them, and the cause for the rest is not known. The sample table records tens of thousands of clones; over 70% of these occur just once. The top ten clonotypes cover approximately 11% of the sample. Sequences were derived from peripheral blood, sampled from a patient treated with proton-based radiotherapy. The clonotype was recovered from a man older than 75 with esophageal cancer.

The CDR3 region: CASSIDRGTEAFF. The DNA reads TGTGCCAGCAGCATAGACAGGGGTACTGAAGCTTTCTTT. Rearrangement joined TRBV7-6 to TRBJ1-1, and 8 bases in between align with TRBD1. The CDR3 sequence holds 13 residues, the cysteine and phenylalanine included. Left in the record is the CDR3 DNA by itself, 39 bases read in frame from the first base. From a lookup of the germline V gene, CDR1 and CDR2 are SGHVS and FNYEAQ. V loses 5 bases at its end and J loses 5 bases; junction bases beyond the gene matches: 4.